These 32 T cell receptor beta chains share one sample of origin, sequenced in a study of Graves' ophthalmopathy and Graves' hyperthyroidism. The study amplified TCR beta CDR3 regions using RNA transcripts. RT-PCR was first run with HTBI primers, then multiplex PCR in a second round. TCRdb fed the multiplex PCR reads into MiXCR, producing one record per CDR3 protein. The sample has about 380,000 distinct CDR3 sequences; 15% to 17% are singletons. Sequenced material: peripheral blood. These receptors originate from a young woman with stable Graves' hyperthyroidism.

Ten or more counts support this clonotype. This sequence joins TRBV7-9 and TRBJ1-5; TRBD1 aligns across 12 bases. The CDR3 loop spans 15 amino acids. The junction had 3 bases not matched to a gene; V was cut back by 3 bases and J by 6 bases. Germline loops: CDR1 SEHNR, CDR2 FQNEAQ (reference sequence). Here the CDR3 reads CASSLGQGAGQPQHF. CDR3 DNA sequence: TGTGCCAGCAGCTTGGGACAGGGGGCAGGTCAGCCCCAGCATTTT.

There are many counts of this clonotype. The V gene is TRBV12-3 or TRBV12-4, the J gene TRBJ1-2; D gene uncertain. The length of the CDR3 is 13 residues. Trimming pared 6 bases from V and 4 bases from J, leaving 12 bases between. In DNA form, the CDR3 reads TGTGCCAGCAGCCCCGCGCAAGCCTATGGCTACACCTTC. Translating it yields CASSPAQAYGYTF.

This sequence joins TRBV12-3 or TRBV12-4 and TRBJ1-4, with 7 bases matching TRBD1. This CDR3 is built from 15 residues. The ends lost 1 base at V and 3 bases at J; junction bases unmatched: 2. CDR3 nucleotide sequence: TGTGCCAGCAGTTTAGGACAGGGTGCTAATGAAAAACTGTTTTTT. Its protein product is CASSLGQGANEKLFF.

This clonotype has a count of ten or more. The rearrangement uses TRBV20-1 and TRBJ2-4; 7 nucleotides match TRBD2. The V gene's germline CDR1 is DFQATT and CDR2 SNEGSKA (reference sequence). V lost 6 bases and J lost 0; bases outside the gene matches: 5. The CDR3 totals 14 residues. For the CDR3, the DNA is TGCAGTGCCCAAAGCGGGACAGCCAAAAACATTCAGTACTTC. This encodes CSAQSGTAKNIQYF.

In this sample, this clonotype turned up many times. V is TRBV29-1 and J is TRBJ1-1; tentatively, D is TRBD1 (5 bases). V was cut by 4 bases and J by 4 bases, with 10 bases left in between. CDR1 is SQVTM and CDR2 is ANQGSEA in the germline V gene. CDR3 length: 12 amino acids. CDR3 coding DNA: TGCAGCGTTGGAGACAGACTCACTGAAGCTTTCTTT. It is translated as CSVGDRLTEAFF.

This clonotype was observed at least ten times. V usage is TRBV5-1 and J usage is TRBJ1-2; D is undetermined. The CDR3 extends over 14 amino acids. V dropped 2 bases and J dropped 5 bases, with 13 bases sitting between them. The V gene's germline CDR1 is SGHRS and CDR2 YFSETQ. In DNA, the CDR3 is TGCGCCAGCAGCTTAGAGACAAAGGTATATGGCTACACCTTC. Its translation: CASSLETKVYGYTF. Combining the CDR3 with reference TRBV5-1 and TRBJ1-2 gives the whole variable domain KAGVTQTPRYLIKTRGQQVTLSCSPISGHRSVSWYQQTPGQGLQFLFEYFSETQRNKGNFPGRFSGRQFSNSRSEMNVSTLELGDSALYLCASSLETKVYGYTFGSGTRLTVV.

V gene TRBV12-3 or TRBV12-4 combines with J gene TRBJ2-7; tentative D call: TRBD2 (6 bases). V gave up 8 bases and J gave up 2 bases, with 13 bases separating them. The CDR3 loop spans 13 amino acids. The CDR3 loop reads CASATGTAYEQYF. The CDR3 region has the DNA TGTGCCAGCGCAACCGGGACTGCCTACGAGCAGTACTTC.

Concerning this clonotype: A read error may explain this, as a much larger clone is one base away. The chain is built from TRBV2 and TRBJ1-6; 7 nucleotides align to TRBD1. The length of the CDR3 is 16 residues. The germline V gene encodes CDR1 SNHLY and CDR2 FYNNEI. CDR3 in DNA: TGTGCCAGCAGTGCAATTCAGGGGGTTCGTCATTCACACCTCCACTTT. This encodes CASSAIQGVRHSHLHF.

The table lists this clonotype with many counts. The rearrangement uses TRBV7-8 and TRBJ2-5; 10 positions match TRBD1. The V segment lost 4 bases and the J segment 0 bases; nucleotides outside the gene matches: 14. Germline V gene lookup returns CDR1 SGHVS and CDR2 FQNEAQ. The CDR3 consists of 19 residues. The CDR3 is CASSSEDRGRGKYQETQYF. Here the CDR3 DNA reads TGTGCCAGCAGCTCAGAAGACAGGGGGCGCGGGAAGTACCAAGAGACCCAGTACTTC. The full variable domain, in which reference TRBV7-8 and TRBJ2-5 provide the parts outside the CDR3, is GAGVSQSPRYKVAKRGQDVALRCDPISGHVSLFWYQQALGQGPEFLTYFQNEAQLDKSGLPSDRFFAERPEGSVSTLKIQRTQQEDSAVYLCASSSEDRGRGKYQETQYFGPGTRLLVL.

This clonotype has a count of ten or more. V and J are TRBV7-2 and TRBJ2-7; D tentatively fits TRBD1 or TRBD2 (5 bases each). The CDR3 is 14 amino acids. The germline V and J ends were trimmed by 6 bases and 3 bases, with 15 bases remaining between them. Germline CDR1 reads SGHTA; CDR2 reads FQGNSA. In DNA, the CDR3 is TGTGCCAGCAGTCCGGGCCTTGGGGGCTACGAGCAGTACTTC. Residues: CASSPGLGGYEQYF.

This clonotype was detected ten times or more. The rearrangement uses TRBV29-1 and TRBJ1-1; D is undetermined. CDR3 size: 13 residues. Germline CDR1 and CDR2: SQVTM and ANQGSEA. The V gene lost 3 bases and the J gene lost 2 bases, with 10 bases spanning the gap. The CDR3 protein is CSVDSRLNTEAFF. The CDR3 nucleotides read TGCAGCGTTGACAGCCGTTTAAACACTGAAGCTTTCTTT.

This clonotype was recorded at least ten times. The rearrangement joins TRBV12-3 or TRBV12-4 to TRBJ1-5; D call uncertain. Trimming took off 2 bases at V and 2 bases at J, with 10 bases between the two ends. This CDR3 contains 15 residues. CDR3 coding DNA: TGTGCCAGCAGTTTAACGGCAGGCCGCAATCAGCCCCAGCATTTT. Residues: CASSLTAGRNQPQHF.

The CDR3 coding sequence is TGTGCCAGCAGTCCCCGGGACAGGGATCGCTATGGCTACACCTTC. Translating gives CASSPRDRDRYGYTF. This chain links TRBV27 with TRBJ1-2, with 9 bases matching TRBD1. V was pared by 5 bases and J by 4 bases, with 8 bases of the junction left unmatched. This CDR3 is built from 15 residues. Germline CDR1 and CDR2: MNHEY and SMNVEV (reference sequence).

This clonotype has more than one count but fewer than ten. The genes are TRBV11-2 and TRBJ1-2; maybe TRBD1 (5 bases). Trimming pared 0 bases from V and 7 bases from J, leaving 27 bases between. CDR3 length: 19 residues. Germline CDR1 is SGHAT and CDR2 is FQNNGV. In nucleotides, the CDR3 is TGTGCCAGCAGCTTAGATTTAGGACACTATCTTCCCCTTCCTCTTGGCTACACCTTC. This encodes CASSLDLGHYLPLPLGYTF.

This clonotype was seen at least ten times. J is TRBJ2-7 and V is TRBV12-3 or TRBV12-4, with D possibly TRBD1 on 6 matching bases. This CDR3 is 12 amino acids long. The V and J ends lost 5 bases and 4 bases respectively, with 9 bases between them. The DNA for the CDR3 is TGTGCCAGCAGTCACAGGGTTTACGAGCAGTACTTC. Amino acid sequence: CASSHRVYEQYF.

In its sample, this clonotype was seen many times. CDR3 residues: CASSEGGGAGDYEQYF. The DNA for the CDR3 is TGTGCCAGCAGTGAAGGGGGTGGGGCAGGAGACTACGAGCAGTACTTC. The chain is built from TRBV25-1 and TRBJ2-7; D could derive from TRBD1 or TRBD2 (5 bases each). CDR1 is MGHDK, CDR2 SYGVNS, per germline. V dropped 2 bases and J dropped 3 bases, with 17 bases sitting between them. This CDR3 comprises 16 residues.

This clonotype was seen at least ten times. V is TRBV2 and J is TRBJ1-2; tentatively, D is TRBD1 (5 bases). CDR1 is SNHLY and CDR2 is FYNNEI in the germline V gene. Between the trimmed V and J ends, which lost 10 bases and 2 bases, there was a span of 20 bases. The CDR3 has 15 amino acids. DNA of the CDR3: TGTGCCATCCAACTATCAGGGTTAAGGAACTATGGCTACACCTTC. It is translated as CAIQLSGLRNYGYTF. Variable domain in full (rest from reference TRBV2 and TRBJ1-2): EPEVTQTPSHQVTQMGQEVILRCVPISNHLYFYWYRQILGQKVEFLVSFYNNEISEKSEIFDDQFSVERPDGSNFTLKIRSTKLEDSAMYFCAIQLSGLRNYGYTFGSGTRLTVV.

The sample holds many counts of this clonotype. V gene TRBV12-3 or TRBV12-4 combines with J gene TRBJ1-3; D unresolved. V lost 3 bases, J lost 2 bases, and 8 bases lay in between. This CDR3 contains 14 residues. CDR3 nucleotides: TGTGCCAGCAGTTTTTATGGCCCTGGAAACACCATATATTTT. Its protein product is CASSFYGPGNTIYF.

There are many counts of this clonotype. The chain links TRBV7-9 to TRBJ2-7; D possibly matches TRBD1 or TRBD2 (5 bases each). This CDR3 is 17 amino acids long. Trimming cost V 2 bases and J 3 bases, with 20 bases left between them. The V gene's germline CDR1 is SEHNR and CDR2 FQNEAQ (reference sequence). CDR3 residues: CASSLSPPGAAYYEQYF. As DNA, the CDR3 is TGTGCCAGCAGCTTATCTCCGCCCGGGGCCGCTTACTACGAGCAGTACTTC.

V usage is TRBV19 and J usage is TRBJ1-2; D gene unclear. V lost 7 bases and J 4 bases, leaving 10 bases between the germline ends. Germline loops: CDR1 LNHDA, CDR2 SQIVND (reference sequence). This CDR3 has 12 amino acids. The CDR3 sequence is CASIPPCYGYTF. The CDR3 bases are TGTGCCAGTATTCCCCCCTGCTATGGCTACACCTTC.

This clonotype has ten or more counts. The rearrangement joins TRBV12-5 to TRBJ1-1; a weak D match, TRBD1 (6 bases). Deletions cut 9 bases from V and 1 base from J, with 9 bases between. The CDR3 sequence is 12 residues long. The germline CDR1 and CDR2 sequences are LGHNT and FRNRAP. CDR3 residues: CASGQRNTEAFF. CDR3 nucleotide sequence: TGTGCTAGCGGACAGCGGAACACTGAAGCTTTCTTT.

This clonotype was recorded at least ten times. V usage is TRBV27 and J usage is TRBJ2-3, with D possibly matching TRBD2 (7 bases). Trimming pared 5 bases from V and 9 bases from J, leaving 18 bases between. The CDR3 has 14 residues. Germline V lookup: CDR1 MNHEY, CDR2 SMNVEV (reference sequence). The CDR3 loop is CASSVGGALGTQYF. DNA for the CDR3: TGTGCCAGCAGTGTGGGGGGGGCGCTAGGCACGCAGTATTTT.

The chain combines TRBV2 with TRBJ2-7, with TRBD1 matching 9 bases. The CDR3 length is 15 residues. Looked up from germline, CDR1 is SNHLY and CDR2 is FYNNEI. The V gene end was trimmed by 5 bases and the J gene end by 4 bases; junction bases not matched to a gene: 9. In nucleotides, the CDR3 is TGTGCCAGCAGTTACAGGGGGCTTAGACTTTACGAGCAGTACTTC. It specifies CASSYRGLRLYEQYF.

This clonotype was observed a handful of times. The chain combines TRBV6-1 with TRBJ1-5; TRBD1 matches at 7 bases. The CDR3 sequence is 16 residues long. Trimming took 6 bases from V and 5 from J; bases not matched to a gene: 13. Germline CDR1 reads MNHNS; CDR2 reads SASEGT. The CDR3 nucleotides are TGTGCCAGCAGCCGCCCCTTGGACAGGAACGATCAGCCCCAGCATTTT. Its protein product is CASSRPLDRNDQPQHF.

This clonotype has ten or more counts. The rearrangement joins TRBV20-1 to TRBJ2-7; unclear D gene. The V gene lost 3 bases and the J gene lost 6 bases, with 9 bases spanning the gap. The CDR3 is 11 amino acids. Germline V gene data show CDR1 as DFQATT and CDR2 as SNEGSKA (reference sequence). The CDR3 region is CSASGLSEQYF. DNA of the CDR3: TGCAGTGCTAGTGGCCTCAGCGAGCAGTACTTC.

This clonotype has at least ten counts. The rearrangement joins TRBV18 to TRBJ2-7; 8 positions match TRBD1. Germline V CDR1 and CDR2: KGHSH, LQKENI. The CDR3 totals 14 residues. V shed 3 bases and J 4 bases; nucleotides not matched to a gene: 5. CDR3 residues: CASSPGQGIYEQYF. In DNA, the CDR3 is TGTGCCAGCTCACCCGGACAGGGTATTTACGAGCAGTACTTC.

This clonotype was seen repeatedly, ten times or more. V is TRBV11-2 and J is TRBJ2-2; D is uncertain. The germline CDR1 and CDR2 sequences are SGHAT and FQNNGV. This CDR3 region has 14 residues. The V end was cut by 5 bases, the J end by 1 base, with 8 bases between. CDR3 protein: CASSVYLNTGELFF. CDR3 in DNA: TGTGCCAGCAGCGTCTACTTGAACACCGGGGAGCTGTTTTTT.

This clonotype was detected only once. This could be a read error, since a much larger clone is one nucleotide away. CDR3 in amino acids: CASSSPGVINTGELCF. Here the CDR3 DNA reads TGTGCCAGCAGTAGCCCCGGGGTTATTAACACCGGGGAGCTGTGTTTT. The chain links TRBV6-2 or TRBV6-3 to TRBJ2-2; tentative D call: TRBD2 (5 bases). The germline CDR1 and CDR2 sequences are MNHEY and SVGEGT. The CDR3 loop spans 16 amino acids.

The sample holds a few counts of this clonotype. The J gene is TRBJ2-4, the V gene TRBV7-8; TRBD2 matches at 7 bases. The V gene end was trimmed by 6 bases and the J gene end by 8 bases; junction bases not matched to a gene: 13. CDR3 length: 15 amino acids. Germline V gene data show CDR1 as SGHVS and CDR2 as FQNEAQ. CDR3 loop: CASSSRRWAGDIQYF. CDR3 coding DNA: TGTGCCAGCAGTTCTCGTCGCTGGGCGGGGGACATTCAGTACTTC.

This clonotype showed up many times. This chain connects TRBV27 to TRBJ1-1, with D hard to call. The V gene's germline CDR1 is MNHEY and CDR2 SMNVEV (reference sequence). Trimming shortened V by 6 bases and J by 0 bases, and 17 bases separated the two germline ends. CDR3 length: 16 amino acids. The CDR3 region has the DNA TGTGCCAGCAGCCGTCGACTAACTCAGATGAACACTGAAGCTTTCTTT. Translation gives CASSRRLTQMNTEAFF.

This clonotype came up many times. The V call is TRBV6-5, the J call TRBJ1-2, with 7 bases fitting TRBD1. The CDR3 is made up of 13 amino acids. V was pared by 7 bases and J by 6 bases, with 8 bases of the junction left unmatched. Germline-derived CDR1 and CDR2 are MNHEY and SVGAGI. The CDR3 loop is CASNVDRADGYTF. CDR3 in DNA: TGTGCCAGCAACGTCGACAGGGCGGATGGCTACACCTTC.

This clonotype was found many times. This rearrangement joins TRBV7-2 to TRBJ2-7, with D uncertain. This CDR3 has 14 amino acids. Between the trimmed V and J ends, which lost 1 base and 1 base, there was a span of 8 bases. Germline CDR1 SGHTA, CDR2 FQGNSA. The CDR3 DNA follows: TGTGCCAGCAGCTTAGAAGTCGTTTCCTACGAGCAGTACTTC. Amino acids: CASSLEVVSYEQYF.